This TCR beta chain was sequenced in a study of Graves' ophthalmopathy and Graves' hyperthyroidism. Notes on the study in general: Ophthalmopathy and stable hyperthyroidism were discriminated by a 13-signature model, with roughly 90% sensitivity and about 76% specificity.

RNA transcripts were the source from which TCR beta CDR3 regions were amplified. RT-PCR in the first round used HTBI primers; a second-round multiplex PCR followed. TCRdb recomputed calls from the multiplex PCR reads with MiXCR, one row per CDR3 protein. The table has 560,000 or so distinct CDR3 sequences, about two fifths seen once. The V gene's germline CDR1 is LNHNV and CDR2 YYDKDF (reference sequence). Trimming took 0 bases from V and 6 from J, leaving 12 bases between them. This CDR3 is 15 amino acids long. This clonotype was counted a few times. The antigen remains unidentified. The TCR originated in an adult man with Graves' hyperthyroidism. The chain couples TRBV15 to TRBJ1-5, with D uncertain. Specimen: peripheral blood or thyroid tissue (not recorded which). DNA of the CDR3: TGTGCCACCAGCAGAGATCTTGGGGTGGGTCAGCCCCAGCATTTT. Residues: CATSRDLGVGQPQHF.